These 18 T cell receptor beta chains came from one sample sequenced in a study of T cells in Graves' hyperthyroidism and ophthalmopathy. There were TCR beta CDR3 regions amplified from RNA transcripts. The HTBI primer set was used in a first-round RT-PCR of the TCR CDR3. TCRdb re-called the multiplex PCR reads through MiXCR, storing one row per CDR3 protein. The sample yields about 530,000 distinct CDR3 sequences, more than 15% seen once. The sequencing sample was made of blood. The receptors come from a woman under 30 with Graves' ophthalmopathy.

This clonotype was detected ten times or more. This chain links TRBV28 with TRBJ2-2; the D gene is possibly TRBD2 (6 bases). Trimming stripped 6 bases from V and 13 bases from J, with 18 bases between. CDR1 MDHEN and CDR2 SYDVKM come from the germline V gene. This CDR3 spans 13 amino acids. In DNA, the CDR3 is TGTGCCAGCAGCCCAGGGACTCCAAAGGCGCTGTTTTTT. Protein sequence: CASSPGTPKALFF.

This clonotype was counted ten times or more. The chain joins TRBV7-8 to TRBJ2-7, with TRBD2 matching over 8 bases. With V trimmed by 5 bases and J by 3 bases, 12 bases remained unmatched. The CDR3 runs to 16 residues. Germline CDR1 reads SGHVS; CDR2 reads FQNEAQ. This CDR3 is CASSVSLGGGFYEQYF. The CDR3 nucleotides read TGTGCCAGCAGCGTTTCCCTTGGCGGGGGGTTCTACGAGCAGTACTTC.

The chain joins TRBV10-2 to TRBJ1-6; tentative D call: TRBD1 (5 bases). Germline-derived CDR1 and CDR2 are WSHSY and SAAADI. The V and J ends lost 4 bases and 7 bases respectively, with 11 bases between them. The CDR3 runs to 14 residues. CDR3 loop: CASSGVGENSPLHF. The CDR3 DNA sequence: TGCGCCAGCAGTGGGGTAGGGGAAAATTCACCCCTCCACTTT.

This sequence joins TRBV20-1 and TRBJ1-2, with D possibly being TRBD1 (6 bases). Germline-derived CDR1 and CDR2 are DFQATT and SNEGSKA (reference sequence). With 0 bases removed from V and 5 bases from J, the gap between germline ends came to 13 bases. CDR3 size: 14 residues. The CDR3 DNA is TGCAGTGCTAGAGAGGAGGGGAGGGGGTATGGCTACACCTTC. Protein product: CSAREEGRGYGYTF.

Points on this clonotype: Just one base apart from a much larger clone, this may be a read error. The chain recombines TRBV11-3 with TRBJ2-7, with 9 bases fitting TRBD1. The CDR3 consists of 14 residues. Germline CDR1 is SGHNT and CDR2 is YENEEA. Trimming cost V 4 bases and J 7 bases; bases outside gene matches: 8. The CDR3 is CASSSRTGESEQYF. CDR3 in DNA: TGTGCCAGCAGCTCTCGGACAGGGGAGAGTGAGCAGTACTTC.

In its sample, this clonotype was seen many times. The V call is TRBV29-1, the J call TRBJ2-1; D gene ambiguous. The CDR3 has 12 amino acids. The germline gives CDR1 SQVTM, CDR2 ANQGSEA. Trimming pared 7 bases from V and 3 bases from J, leaving 10 bases between. CDR3 region: CSAIEIYNEQFF. CDR3 DNA: TGCAGCGCCATCGAGATCTACAATGAGCAGTTCTTC.

This clonotype was recorded a few times. This chain links TRBV4-3 with TRBJ2-3, with 14 bases that match TRBD2. The germline V gene has CDR1 LGHNA and CDR2 YSLEER. The CDR3 consists of 16 residues. V shed 4 bases, J shed 6 bases, and the junction held 6 bases outside the gene matches. CDR3 sequence (DNA): TGCGCCAGCAGCCCCCGACTAGCGGGAGGGGGCGATACGCAGTATTTT. Translating gives CASSPRLAGGGDTQYF.

V and J are TRBV7-6 and TRBJ2-6; TRBD1 is a possible D gene (6 bases). This CDR3 contains 15 residues. Trimming removed 5 bases from V and 1 base from J, with 9 bases in between. Germline assignment: CDR1 SGHVS and CDR2 FNYEAQ. The DNA of the CDR3 is TGTGCCAGCAGCCACAGGGATTCTGGGGCCAACGTCCTGACTTTC. This gives the protein CASSHRDSGANVLTF.

This clonotype was seen at least ten times. V gene TRBV2 combines with J gene TRBJ2-5; D call uncertain. Germline values: CDR1 SNHLY, CDR2 FYNNEI. With 8 bases removed from V and 4 bases from J, the gap between germline ends came to 5 bases. The CDR3 has 10 amino acids. The DNA for the CDR3 is TGTGCCAGCGAATCAGAGACCCAGTACTTC. Its protein is CASESETQYF. The full variable domain, rest sourced from reference TRBV2 and TRBJ2-5, is EPEVTQTPSHQVTQMGQEVILRCVPISNHLYFYWYRQILGQKVEFLVSFYNNEISEKSEIFDDQFSVERPDGSNFTLKIRSTKLEDSAMYFCASESETQYFGPGTRLLVL.

The V gene is TRBV7-6, the J gene TRBJ2-2, with TRBD2 as a possible D gene (7 bases). Deletions cut 8 bases from V and 4 bases from J, with 23 bases between. The CDR3 has 17 residues. Germline assignment: CDR1 SGHVS and CDR2 FNYEAQ. CDR3 DNA: TGTGCCAGCGGCGGCCAAGGGGGGGGTTGGAGCACCGGGGAGCTGTTTTTT. It codes for CASGGQGGGWSTGELFF. The entire variable domain, with the rest obtained from reference TRBV7-6 and TRBJ2-2, is as follows: GAGVSQSPRYKVTKRGQDVALRCDPISGHVSLYWYRQALGQGPEFLTYFNYEAQQDKSGLPNDRFSAERPEGSISTLTIQRTEQRDSAMYRCASGGQGGGWSTGELFFGEGSRLTVL.

This clonotype occurred many times. The J gene is TRBJ2-7, the V gene TRBV5-1; D remains unclear. V shed 3 bases and J shed 3 bases, with 13 bases lying between them. CDR1 and CDR2 (germline): SGHRS, YFSETQ. The CDR3 is 14 residues long. Here the CDR3 reads CASSWSEGLYEQYF. The CDR3 region has the DNA TGCGCCAGCAGCTGGAGCGAAGGTCTCTACGAGCAGTACTTC.

This clonotype was found a few times. V usage is TRBV5-5 and J usage is TRBJ2-3, with 12 positions matching TRBD2. The ends lost 0 bases at V and 7 bases at J; junction bases unmatched: 9. Per the germline V gene, CDR1 is SGHKS and CDR2 is YYEKEE (reference sequence). CDR3 length equals 17 residues. The CDR3 DNA reads as TGTGCCAGCAGCTTGGTCCGGCTAGCGGGAGGGCCGCATACGCAGTATTTT. Encoded protein: CASSLVRLAGGPHTQYF. The full variable domain, in which reference TRBV5-5 and TRBJ2-3 provide the parts outside the CDR3, is DAGVTQSPTHLIKTRGQQVTLRCSPISGHKSVSWYQQVLGQGPQFIFQYYEKEERGRGNFPDRFSARQFPNYSSELNVNALLLGDSALYLCASSLVRLAGGPHTQYFGPGTRLTVL.

This clonotype was counted at least ten times. CDR3 residues: CASSLDLYSNQPQHF. CDR3 sequence (DNA): TGTGCCAGCAGCTTGGACCTCTATAGCAATCAGCCCCAGCATTTT. This chain links TRBV11-2 with TRBJ1-5; D is ambiguous. The germline V and J ends were trimmed by 3 bases and 0 bases, with 9 bases remaining between them. Germline CDR1 is SGHAT and CDR2 is FQNNGV. The CDR3 runs to 15 residues.

This clonotype was seen at least ten times. The chain carries TRBV6-1 and TRBJ1-1; TRBD1 matches at 8 bases. Germline V gene sequence: CDR1 MNHNS, CDR2 SASEGT. The V segment lost 6 bases and the J segment 1 base; nucleotides outside the gene matches: 7. The CDR3 consists of 15 residues. In nucleotides, the CDR3 is TGTGCCAGCAGGGTCACCCAGGGGGCGAACACTGAAGCTTTCTTT. Its translation is CASRVTQGANTEAFF.

This clonotype has only a few counts. The rearrangement links TRBV28 to TRBJ2-5; tentatively, D is TRBD1 (5 bases). The germline CDR1 and CDR2 sequences are MDHEN and SYDVKM. This CDR3 contains 14 residues. V dropped 4 bases and J dropped 7 bases, with 16 bases sitting between them. The CDR3 bases are TGTGCCAGCAGTTCCGCAACAGGCCGCGGGACCCAGTACTTC. Translating gives CASSSATGRGTQYF.

This clonotype was observed a handful of times. The rearrangement uses TRBV4-1 and TRBJ1-1; D possibly corresponds to TRBD1 (6 bases). CDR3 length equals 17 residues. V was trimmed by 2 bases and J by 0 bases, leaving 16 bases between them. CDR1 is MGHRA and CDR2 is YSYEKL in the germline V gene. The CDR3 spells CASSQSLWAGVNTEAFF. In nucleotides, the CDR3 is TGCGCCAGCAGCCAAAGTTTATGGGCAGGGGTGAACACTGAAGCTTTCTTT.

This clonotype was picked up many times. The chain uses TRBV3-1 and TRBJ2-7, with unresolved D. The CDR3 is 12 residues long. V lost 2 bases to trimming and J lost 3 bases, with 5 bases between them. Germline CDR1 is LGHDT and CDR2 is YNNKEL (reference sequence). As DNA, the CDR3 is TGTGCCAGCAGCCAACGCTTCTACGAGCAGTACTTC. Amino acids: CASSQRFYEQYF.

This clonotype came up many times. The chain carries TRBV2 and TRBJ1-1, with 7 positions matching TRBD1. This CDR3 spans 14 amino acids. V lost 6 bases, J lost 1 base, and 5 bases stayed unmatched. Germline CDR1 and CDR2: SNHLY and FYNNEI. CDR3 region: CASRAEGANTEAFF. The CDR3, as DNA: TGTGCCAGCAGGGCAGAGGGGGCGAACACTGAAGCTTTCTTT.